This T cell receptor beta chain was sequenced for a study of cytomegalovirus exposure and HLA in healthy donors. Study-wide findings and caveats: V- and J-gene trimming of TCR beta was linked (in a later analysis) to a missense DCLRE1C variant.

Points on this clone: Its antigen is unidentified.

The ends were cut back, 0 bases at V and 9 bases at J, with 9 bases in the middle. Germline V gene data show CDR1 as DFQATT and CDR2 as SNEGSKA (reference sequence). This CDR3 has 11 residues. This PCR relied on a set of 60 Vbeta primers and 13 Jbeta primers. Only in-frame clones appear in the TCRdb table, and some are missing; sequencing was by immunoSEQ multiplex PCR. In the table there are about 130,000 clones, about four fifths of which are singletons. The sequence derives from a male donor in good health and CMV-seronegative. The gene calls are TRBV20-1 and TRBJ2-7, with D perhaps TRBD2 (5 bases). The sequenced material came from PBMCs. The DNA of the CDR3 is TGCAGTGCTAGAGACGAGGGTGTGCAGTACTTC. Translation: CSARDEGVQYF.